The next 21 T cell receptor beta chains were all read from a single sample in a study of blood T cell repertoires in COVID-19. The data were produced by immunoSEQ multiplex PCR, yet TCRdb's version contains in-frame clones alone and is incomplete. The sample lists 200,000 to 250,000 clones, around 90% seen once, with approximately 0.77% in the top ten. The sequenced material came from peripheral blood. These TCRs come from a man aged 60 to 69 with COVID-19, enrolled during active disease.

This rearrangement joins TRBV3-1 (or the pseudogene TRBV3-2) to TRBJ1-4; 7 nucleotides align to TRBD1. The CDR3 contains 18 residues. CDR1 LGHDT and CDR2 YNNKEL come from the germline V gene (reference sequence). J gave up 4 bases and V 1 base, and 12 bases lay outside the gene matches. The CDR3 reads CASSQGWVGGRSNEKLFF. The CDR3 DNA is TGTGCCAGCAGCCAAGGTTGGGTAGGGGGCCGTAGTAATGAAAAACTGTTTTTT.

The chain couples TRBV4-2 to TRBJ2-1, with a tentative D call TRBD2 (5 bases). The germline CDR1 and CDR2 sequences are LGHNA and YNFKEQ. The CDR3 covers 15 residues. Trimming took off 2 bases at V and 5 bases at J, with 13 bases between the two ends. The CDR3 sequence: CASSQSNLRDNEQFF. For the CDR3, the DNA is TGTGCCAGCAGCCAATCAAATTTGAGGGACAATGAGCAGTTCTTC.

The V call is TRBV30, the J call TRBJ1-3; possible D gene TRBD1, 5 bases. Trimming removed 3 bases from V and 0 bases from J, with 24 bases in between. Germline CDR1 GTSNPN, CDR2 SVGIG (reference sequence). This CDR3 has 19 residues. This CDR3 reads CAWRRTTFSPDTSGNTIYF. CDR3 bases: TGTGCCTGGAGAAGGACGACCTTTAGTCCGGACACCTCTGGAAACACCATATATTTT.

This chain links TRBV11-1 with TRBJ1-6; no firm D call. The ends were cut back, 1 base at V and 10 bases at J, with 14 bases in the middle. CDR1 is SGHAT, CDR2 FQDESV, per germline (reference sequence). The CDR3 extends over 15 amino acids. DNA of the CDR3: TGTGCCAGCAGCTTAGAGCTGGGAGATGAATCACCCCTCCACTTT. Its translation is CASSLELGDESPLHF. The full variable domain, completed using reference TRBV11-1 and TRBJ1-6, is EAEVAQSPRYKITEKSQAVAFWCDPISGHATLYWYRQILGQGPELLVQFQDESVVDDSQLPKDRFSAERLKGVDSTLKIQPAELGDSAMYLCASSLELGDESPLHFGNGTRLTVT.

This chain joins TRBV28 and TRBJ1-5; TRBD1 is a possible D gene (6 bases). The CDR3 consists of 18 residues. The V end lost 1 base, the J end lost 0 bases, and 16 bases lay between the germline ends. The germline CDR1 and CDR2 sequences are MDHEN and SYDVKM. The chain's CDR3 is CASSLFFRGLYSNQPQHF. The CDR3 nucleotides read TGTGCCAGCAGTTTATTCTTCAGGGGCCTGTATAGCAATCAGCCCCAGCATTTT.

This clone has a single count. The chain carries TRBV10-1 and TRBJ2-3, with D maybe TRBD1 (6 bases). Between the trimmed V and J ends, which lost 1 base and 1 base, there was a span of 15 bases. The CDR3 spans 17 residues. The germline V gene encodes CDR1 WNHNN and CDR2 SYGVQD (reference sequence). The CDR3 protein is CASSEFRGLMGTDTQYF. CDR3 DNA: TGCGCCAGCAGTGAGTTCAGGGGATTGATGGGCACAGATACGCAGTATTTT.

The chain has TRBV7-3 and TRBJ1-6; 7 bases fit TRBD1. Trimming removed 0 bases from V and 6 bases from J; junction bases left unmatched: 8. CDR1 SGHTA and CDR2 FQGTGA come from the germline V gene. CDR3 size: 17 residues. The CDR3 loop reads CASSLTPPGQFNSPLHF. In nucleotides, the CDR3 is TGTGCCAGCAGCTTAACACCCCCGGGACAGTTTAATTCACCCCTCCACTTT.

V is TRBV3-1 (or the pseudogene TRBV3-2) and J is TRBJ1-1; D not certain. CDR3 length equals 13 residues. V lost 6 bases to trimming and J lost 2 bases, with 10 bases between them. CDR1 is LGHDT, CDR2 YNNKEL, per germline (reference sequence). CDR3 DNA: TGTGCCAGCAGGCAGACACTTAACACTGAAGCTTTCTTT. Amino acids: CASRQTLNTEAFF.

The V call is TRBV2, the J call TRBJ1-2; 8 bases match TRBD1. J was trimmed by 0 bases and V by 6 bases; bases with no gene match: 6. There are 15 residues in the CDR3. The germline V gene has CDR1 SNHLY and CDR2 FYNNEI. CDR3 sequence: CASSGQGLANYGYTF. CDR3 DNA: TGTGCCAGCAGCGGACAGGGCCTAGCTAACTATGGCTACACCTTC.

This clone was recorded once. The rearrangement joins TRBV4-1 to TRBJ2-1; TRBD2 is a possible D gene (5 bases). V lost 5 bases to trimming and J lost 2 bases, with 16 bases between them. CDR1 and CDR2 (germline): MGHRA, YSYEKL. CDR3 size: 16 residues. CDR3 DNA: TGCGCCAGCAGCTGGAATCCTAGCTTGCCCTACAATGAGCAGTTCTTC. Amino acid sequence: CASSWNPSLPYNEQFF.

The gene calls are TRBV7-9 and TRBJ1-5, with 9 nucleotides matching TRBD1. The V and J ends lost 4 bases and 0 bases, in that order; junction bases with no gene match: 7. Germline V gene data show CDR1 as SEHNR and CDR2 as FQNEAQ (reference sequence). The CDR3 sequence is 17 residues long. Here the CDR3 reads CASSSWTTGGSNQPQHF. Here the CDR3 DNA reads TGTGCCAGCAGCTCATGGACGACAGGGGGTAGCAATCAGCCCCAGCATTTT.

The V gene is TRBV28, the J gene TRBJ2-1, with TRBD2 identical over 9 bases. Germline V gene data show CDR1 as MDHEN and CDR2 as SYDVKM. This CDR3 contains 16 residues. V was pared by 5 bases and J by 2 bases, with 7 bases of the junction left unmatched. This CDR3 is CASSGAIAGAYNEQFF. The CDR3 region has the DNA TGTGCCAGCAGTGGGGCCATAGCGGGAGCCTACAATGAGCAGTTCTTC.

This clone was detected only once. The V call is TRBV28, the J call TRBJ2-6; D is perhaps TRBD1 (5 bases). CDR1 is MDHEN and CDR2 is SYDVKM in the germline V gene. CDR3 length equals 13 residues. Trimming removed 9 bases from V and 2 bases from J, with 8 bases in between. This chain's CDR3 is CASKGTGANVLTF. For the CDR3, the DNA is TGTGCCAGTAAGGGGACTGGGGCCAACGTCCTGACTTTC.

This clone occurred once. This CDR3 reads CASSPYKPYTDTQYF. The CDR3 DNA sequence: TGTGCCAGCAGCCCCTATAAGCCATACACAGATACGCAGTATTTT. This rearrangement joins TRBV11-2 to TRBJ2-3; D gene uncertain. Trimming stripped 5 bases from V and 2 bases from J, with 14 bases between. CDR3 length equals 15 residues. Germline V gene sequence: CDR1 SGHAT, CDR2 FQNNGV.

V gene TRBV7-8 combines with J gene TRBJ1-6; D not certain. The CDR3 spans 15 residues. Germline V gene lookup returns CDR1 SGHVS and CDR2 FQNEAQ. V gave up 5 bases and J gave up 2 bases, with 10 bases separating them. CDR3: CASSPGGAYNSPLHF. As DNA, the CDR3 is TGTGCCAGCAGCCCCGGCGGCGCCTATAATTCACCCCTCCACTTT.

The chain couples TRBV6-6 to TRBJ1-6; 8 nucleotides line up with TRBD1. The V gene end was trimmed by 3 bases and the J gene end by 19 bases; junction bases not matched to a gene: 8. Germline V gives CDR1 MNHNY, CDR2 SVGAGI (reference sequence). The CDR3 runs to 12 residues. CDR3 DNA: TGTGCCAGCAGTTATCAAGACAGGGGAAATCACTTT. Translation: CASSYQDRGNHF.

The genes are TRBV7-2 and TRBJ2-1; D may be TRBD2 (6 bases). Germline loops: CDR1 SGHTA, CDR2 FQGNSA. Trimming shortened V by 5 bases and J by 4 bases, and 21 bases separated the two germline ends. This CDR3 has 17 amino acids. The CDR3 here is CASSPSTRGLKYNEQFF. The CDR3 region has the DNA TGTGCCAGCAGCCCGTCGACTAGGGGTCTAAAATACAATGAGCAGTTCTTC.

The V and J genes are TRBV5-1 and TRBJ1-2; TRBD1 aligns across 9 bases. The CDR3 length is 13 residues. Looked up from germline, CDR1 is SGHRS and CDR2 is YFSETQ. With V trimmed by 2 bases and J by 6 bases, 2 bases remained unmatched. The CDR3 is CASSLTGGNGYTF. CDR3 nucleotides: TGCGCCAGCAGCTTAACAGGGGGCAATGGCTACACCTTC. The full variable domain, with the rest looked up from reference TRBV5-1 and TRBJ1-2, is KAGVTQTPRYLIKTRGQQVTLSCSPISGHRSVSWYQQTPGQGLQFLFEYFSETQRNKGNFPGRFSGRQFSNSRSEMNVSTLELGDSALYLCASSLTGGNGYTFGSGTRLTVV.

This chain connects TRBV6-2 or TRBV6-3 to TRBJ1-5, with a possible D match to TRBD1 (6 bases). The CDR3 consists of 17 residues. CDR1 is MNHEY, CDR2 SVGEGT, per germline. Trimming took 3 bases from V and 1 from J, leaving 16 bases between them. CDR3 DNA: TGTGCCAGCAGTTATCGGGGGGGCAGGAGGAGCAATCAGCCCCAGCATTTT. Translated: CASSYRGGRRSNQPQHF.

The chain couples TRBV7-9 to TRBJ2-3; 7 nucleotides align to TRBD2. Germline values: CDR1 SEHNR, CDR2 FQNEAQ (reference sequence). V lost 5 bases and J lost 2; bases outside the gene matches: 10. The CDR3 covers 16 residues. CDR3: CASSPPASGPTDTQYF. The CDR3 DNA is TGTGCCAGCAGCCCTCCGGCTAGCGGACCCACAGATACGCAGTATTTT.

The chain links TRBV14 to TRBJ2-7; 12 bases line up with TRBD1. V lost 3 bases and J lost 3; bases outside the gene matches: 3. CDR1 SGHDN and CDR2 FVKESK come from the germline V gene. The CDR3 is 15 residues long. The DNA of the CDR3 is TGTGCCAGCAGCCAGGGACAGGGGGCCTTCTACGAGCAGTACTTC. Amino acid sequence: CASSQGQGAFYEQYF.